Listed here is a single T cell receptor beta chain. Its antigen is undetermined. This sample stems from a study of vaccination and CD4 T cells after COVID-19. Study-level background: Cultures serving as controls received a peptide pool (CEFX or HIV-1 Nef) or no peptide. Overall study findings and caveats: The analysis of convalescent patients involved relatively few individuals and lacked early post-infection timepoints. Spike mono-reactivity was evident in 304 of the 307 vaccine-specific clones derived from convalescent patients.

Sequencing of DNA taken from cultured CD4+ T cells relied on the Oncomine TCR Beta short-read assay. TCRdb re-analysed the PCR reads in MiXCR, keeping a single row per CDR3 protein. The sample shows nearly 25,000 distinct CDR3 sequences, 62% of them seen only once. Noted treatment: approximately nine-day PBMC culture with coronavirus spike peptide pools or control peptides (ViraFEST assay). The source material was CD4+ T cells from blood, cultured in vitro. The sequence was obtained from a human donor who had recovered from COVID-19.

The DNA for the CDR3 is TGCAGTGCTAGTGGCCGAAGCTCTGGAAACACCATATATTTT. Translation gives CSASGRSSGNTIYF. The J gene is TRBJ1-3, the V gene TRBV20-1; D is ambiguous. V gave up 3 bases and J gave up 0 bases, with 9 bases separating them. CDR1 is DFQATT, CDR2 SNEGSKA, per germline (reference sequence). There are 14 residues in the CDR3.